This entry is about one T cell receptor beta chain. The antigen is undetermined. The data were taken from a study of siplizumab effects on memory and regulatory T cells. Assayed TCR templates numbered about 10^5 for each sample. The method was immunoSEQ multiplex PCR; TCRdb's version includes in-frame clones alone and lacks a portion of them. The sample yields approximately 100,000 clones, approximately 93% seen once. CDR1 is ENHRY and CDR2 is SYGVKD in the germline V gene. J was trimmed by 5 bases and V by 6 bases; bases with no gene match: 12. The CDR3 covers 16 residues. Findings and caveats of the study: Sequences below about 10^-5 frequency were poorly captured. As a result, only a minor fraction of alloreactive clones mapped to unstimulated subsets. Naive T cells were seemingly more diverse than memory cells, and major contributions to the alloresponse seemed to be made by them. It was not possible to assign a naive or memory phenotype to roughly 80-95% of proliferating CD4+ or CD8+ clones.

The sample consisted of Tregs sorted from blood. The source of this sequence is a human donor in good health. The chain couples TRBV10-3 to TRBJ2-2; 7 bases map to TRBD1. The CDR3 DNA reads TGTGCCATCAGGAAGTCCCCGACAGGGAAGACCGGGGAGCTGTTTTTT. This gives the protein CAIRKSPTGKTGELFF.